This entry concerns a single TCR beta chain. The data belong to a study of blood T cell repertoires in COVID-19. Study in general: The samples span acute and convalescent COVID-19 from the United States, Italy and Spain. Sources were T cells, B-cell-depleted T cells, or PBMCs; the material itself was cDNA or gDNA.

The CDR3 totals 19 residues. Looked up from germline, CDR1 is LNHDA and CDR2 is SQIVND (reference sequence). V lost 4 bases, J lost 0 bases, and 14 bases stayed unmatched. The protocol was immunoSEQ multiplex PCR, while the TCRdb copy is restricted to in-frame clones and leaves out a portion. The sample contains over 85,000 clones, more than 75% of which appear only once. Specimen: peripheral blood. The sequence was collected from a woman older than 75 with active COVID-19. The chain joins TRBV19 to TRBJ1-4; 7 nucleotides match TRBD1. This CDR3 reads CASSTIRDRKKATNEKLFF. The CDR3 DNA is TGTGCCAGTAGTACTATCCGGGACAGAAAAAAAGCAACTAATGAAAAACTGTTTTTT.